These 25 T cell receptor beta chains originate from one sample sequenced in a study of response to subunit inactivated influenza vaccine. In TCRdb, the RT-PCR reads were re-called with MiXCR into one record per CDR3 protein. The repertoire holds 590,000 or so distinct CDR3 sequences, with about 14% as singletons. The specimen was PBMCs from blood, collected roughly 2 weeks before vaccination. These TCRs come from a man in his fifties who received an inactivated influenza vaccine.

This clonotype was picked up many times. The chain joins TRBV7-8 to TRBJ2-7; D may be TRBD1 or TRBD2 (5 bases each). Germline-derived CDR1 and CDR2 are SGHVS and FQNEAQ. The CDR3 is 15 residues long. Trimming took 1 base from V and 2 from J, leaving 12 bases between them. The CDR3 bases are TGTGCCAGCAGCTTAGTTAGGCAGGGAGCCTACGAGCAGTACTTC. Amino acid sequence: CASSLVRQGAYEQYF. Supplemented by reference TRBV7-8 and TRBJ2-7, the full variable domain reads GAGVSQSPRYKVAKRGQDVALRCDPISGHVSLFWYQQALGQGPEFLTYFQNEAQLDKSGLPSDRFFAERPEGSVSTLKIQRTQQEDSAVYLCASSLVRQGAYEQYFGPGTRLTVT.

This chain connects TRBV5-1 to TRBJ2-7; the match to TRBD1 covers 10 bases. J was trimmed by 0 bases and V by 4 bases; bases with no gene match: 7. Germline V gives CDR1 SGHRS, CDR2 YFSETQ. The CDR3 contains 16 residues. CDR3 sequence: CASSPVDRGSSYEQYF. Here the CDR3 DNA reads TGCGCCAGCAGCCCGGTGGACAGGGGGTCCTCCTACGAGCAGTACTTC.

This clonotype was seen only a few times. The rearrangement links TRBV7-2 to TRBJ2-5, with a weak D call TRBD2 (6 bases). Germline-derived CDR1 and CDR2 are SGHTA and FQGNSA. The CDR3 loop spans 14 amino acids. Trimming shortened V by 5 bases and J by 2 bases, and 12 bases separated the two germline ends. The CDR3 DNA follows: TGTGCCAGCAGCACGCGGACTACACAAGAGACCCAGTACTTC. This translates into CASSTRTTQETQYF.

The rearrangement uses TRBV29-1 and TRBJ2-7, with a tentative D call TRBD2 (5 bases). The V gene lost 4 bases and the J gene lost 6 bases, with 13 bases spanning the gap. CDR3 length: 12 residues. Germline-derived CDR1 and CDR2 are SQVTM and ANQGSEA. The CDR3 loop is CSVGLDWGEQYF. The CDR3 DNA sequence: TGCAGCGTTGGCCTGGACTGGGGCGAGCAGTACTTC.

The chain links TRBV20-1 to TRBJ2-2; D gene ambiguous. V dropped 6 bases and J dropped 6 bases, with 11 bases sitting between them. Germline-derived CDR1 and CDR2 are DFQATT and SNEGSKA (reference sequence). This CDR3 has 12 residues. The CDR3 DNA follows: TGCAGTGCCCAAAAGGGTGCCGGGGAGCTGTTTTTT. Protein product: CSAQKGAGELFF.

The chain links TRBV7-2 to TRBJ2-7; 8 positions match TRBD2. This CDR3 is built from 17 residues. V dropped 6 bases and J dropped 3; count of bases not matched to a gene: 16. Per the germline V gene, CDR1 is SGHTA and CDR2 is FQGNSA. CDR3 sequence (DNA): TGTGCCAGCAGTTTACGAGACGGGCTAGCGGGTATCTACGAGCAGTACTTC. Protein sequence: CASSLRDGLAGIYEQYF. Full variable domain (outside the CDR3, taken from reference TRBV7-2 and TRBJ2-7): GAGVSQSPSNKVTEKGKDVELRCDPISGHTALYWYRQSLGQGLEFLIYFQGNSAPDKSGLPSDRFSAERTGGSVSTLTIQRTQQEDSAVYLCASSLRDGLAGIYEQYFGPGTRLTVT.

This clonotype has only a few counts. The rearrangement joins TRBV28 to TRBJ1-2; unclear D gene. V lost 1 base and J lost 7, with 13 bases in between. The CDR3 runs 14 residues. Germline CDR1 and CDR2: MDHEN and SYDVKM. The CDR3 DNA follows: TGTGCCAGCAGTTTATTGGACGGCTCTAGTGGCTACACCTTC. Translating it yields CASSLLDGSSGYTF.

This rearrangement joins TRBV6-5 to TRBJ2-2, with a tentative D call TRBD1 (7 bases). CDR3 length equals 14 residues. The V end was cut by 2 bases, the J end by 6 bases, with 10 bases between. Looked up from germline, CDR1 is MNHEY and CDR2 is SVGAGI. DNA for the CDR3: TGTGCCAGCAGTTACACCAGGGGGGCCGGGGAGCTGTTTTTT. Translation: CASSYTRGAGELFF.

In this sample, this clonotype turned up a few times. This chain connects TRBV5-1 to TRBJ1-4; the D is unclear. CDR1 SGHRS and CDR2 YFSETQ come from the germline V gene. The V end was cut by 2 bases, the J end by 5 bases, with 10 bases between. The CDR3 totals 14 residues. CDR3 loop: CASSFGGNNEKLFF. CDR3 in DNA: TGCGCCAGCAGCTTTGGTGGAAACAATGAAAAACTGTTTTTT.

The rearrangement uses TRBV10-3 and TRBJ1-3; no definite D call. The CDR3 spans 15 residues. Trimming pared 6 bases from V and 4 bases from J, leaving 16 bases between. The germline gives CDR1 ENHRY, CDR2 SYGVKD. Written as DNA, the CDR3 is TGTGCCATCAGCTCGGGAGAATCGGTAGGAAACACCATATATTTT. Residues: CAISSGESVGNTIYF.

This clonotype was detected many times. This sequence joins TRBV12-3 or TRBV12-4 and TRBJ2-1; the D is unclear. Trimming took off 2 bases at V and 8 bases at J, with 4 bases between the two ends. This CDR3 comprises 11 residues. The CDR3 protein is CASSLYDEQFF. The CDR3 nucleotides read TGTGCCAGCAGTTTATATGATGAGCAGTTCTTC.

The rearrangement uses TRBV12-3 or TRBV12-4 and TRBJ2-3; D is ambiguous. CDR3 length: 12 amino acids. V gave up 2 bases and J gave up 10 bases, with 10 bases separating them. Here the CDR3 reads CASSLRTASQYF. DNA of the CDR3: TGTGCCAGCAGTTTACGGACCGCATCGCAGTATTTT.

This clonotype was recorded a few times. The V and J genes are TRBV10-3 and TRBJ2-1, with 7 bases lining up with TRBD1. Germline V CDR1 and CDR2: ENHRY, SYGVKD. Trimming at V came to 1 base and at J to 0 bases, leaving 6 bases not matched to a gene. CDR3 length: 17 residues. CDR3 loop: CAISEYETGSSYNEQFF. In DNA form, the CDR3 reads TGTGCCATCAGTGAGTACGAGACAGGGAGCTCCTACAATGAGCAGTTCTTC.

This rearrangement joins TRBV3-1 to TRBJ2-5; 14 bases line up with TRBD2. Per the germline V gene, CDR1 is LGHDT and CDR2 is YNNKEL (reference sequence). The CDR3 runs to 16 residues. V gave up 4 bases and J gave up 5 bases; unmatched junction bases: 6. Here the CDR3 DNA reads TGTGCCAGCAGCCCCGGGACTAGCGGGAGTGGGGAGACCCAGTACTTC. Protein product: CASSPGTSGSGETQYF.

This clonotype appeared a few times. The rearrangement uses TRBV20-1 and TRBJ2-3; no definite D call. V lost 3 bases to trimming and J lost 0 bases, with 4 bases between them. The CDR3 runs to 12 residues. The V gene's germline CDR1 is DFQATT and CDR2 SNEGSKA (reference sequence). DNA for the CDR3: TGCAGTGCTAGTCAGAGCACAGATACGCAGTATTTT. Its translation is CSASQSTDTQYF.

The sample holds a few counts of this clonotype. CDR3 residues: CSARESPLGEQYF. The CDR3, as DNA: TGCAGTGCTAGAGAGTCACCGCTTGGCGAGCAGTACTTC. The chain recombines TRBV20-1 with TRBJ2-7, with D hard to call. Between the trimmed V and J ends, which lost 0 bases and 6 bases, there was a span of 12 bases. The CDR3 has 13 amino acids. Germline V gives CDR1 DFQATT, CDR2 SNEGSKA (reference sequence).

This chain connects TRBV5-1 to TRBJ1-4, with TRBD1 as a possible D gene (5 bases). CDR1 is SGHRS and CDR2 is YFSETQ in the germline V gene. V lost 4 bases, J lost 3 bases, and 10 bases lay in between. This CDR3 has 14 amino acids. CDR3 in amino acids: CASSTGLPNEKLFF. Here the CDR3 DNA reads TGCGCCAGCAGCACGGGACTGCCTAATGAAAAACTGTTTTTT.

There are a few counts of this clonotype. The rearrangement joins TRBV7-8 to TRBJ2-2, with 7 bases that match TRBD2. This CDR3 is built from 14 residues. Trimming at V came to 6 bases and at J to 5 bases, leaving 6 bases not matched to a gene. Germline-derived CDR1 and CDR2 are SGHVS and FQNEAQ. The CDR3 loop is CASRGGSSTGELFF. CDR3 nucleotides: TGTGCCAGCAGGGGCGGGAGTTCGACCGGGGAGCTGTTTTTT.

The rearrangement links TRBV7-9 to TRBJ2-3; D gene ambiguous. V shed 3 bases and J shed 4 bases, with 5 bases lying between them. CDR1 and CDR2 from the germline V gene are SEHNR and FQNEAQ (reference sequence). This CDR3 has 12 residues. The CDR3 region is CASSFVADTQYF. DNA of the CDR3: TGTGCCAGCAGCTTTGTAGCAGATACGCAGTATTTT.

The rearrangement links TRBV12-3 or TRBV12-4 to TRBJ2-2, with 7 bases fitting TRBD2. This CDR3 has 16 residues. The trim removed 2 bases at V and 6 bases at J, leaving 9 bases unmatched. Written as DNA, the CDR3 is TGTGCCAGCAGTTTAAGGACTAGTTCTCGGGCCGGGGAGCTGTTTTTT. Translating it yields CASSLRTSSRAGELFF.

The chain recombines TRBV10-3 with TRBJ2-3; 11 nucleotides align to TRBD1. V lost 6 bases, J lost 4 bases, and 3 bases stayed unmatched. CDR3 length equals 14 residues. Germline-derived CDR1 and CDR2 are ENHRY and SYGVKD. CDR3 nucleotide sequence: TGTGCCATCAGGCCGGGACAGGGGGCAGATACGCAGTATTTT. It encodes CAIRPGQGADTQYF.

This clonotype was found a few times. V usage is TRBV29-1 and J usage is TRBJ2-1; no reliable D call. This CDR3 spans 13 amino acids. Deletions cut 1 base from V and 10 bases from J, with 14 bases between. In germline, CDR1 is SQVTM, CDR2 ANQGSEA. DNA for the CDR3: TGCAGCGTTGAAGCCGCCCTGTCAGTAGAGCAGTTCTTC. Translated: CSVEAALSVEQFF.

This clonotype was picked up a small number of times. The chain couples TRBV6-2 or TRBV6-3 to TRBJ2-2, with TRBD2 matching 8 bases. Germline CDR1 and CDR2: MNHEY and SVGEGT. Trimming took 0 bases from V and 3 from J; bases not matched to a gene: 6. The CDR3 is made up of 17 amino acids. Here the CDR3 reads CASSYSTRGRYTGELFF. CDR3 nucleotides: TGTGCCAGCAGTTACTCGACCCGCGGGAGGTACACCGGGGAGCTGTTTTTT.

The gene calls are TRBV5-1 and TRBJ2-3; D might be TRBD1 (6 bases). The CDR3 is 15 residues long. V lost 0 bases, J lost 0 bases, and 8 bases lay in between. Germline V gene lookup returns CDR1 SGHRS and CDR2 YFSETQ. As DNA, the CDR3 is TGCGCCAGCAGCTTGGAGGGACAAAGCACAGATACGCAGTATTTT. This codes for CASSLEGQSTDTQYF.

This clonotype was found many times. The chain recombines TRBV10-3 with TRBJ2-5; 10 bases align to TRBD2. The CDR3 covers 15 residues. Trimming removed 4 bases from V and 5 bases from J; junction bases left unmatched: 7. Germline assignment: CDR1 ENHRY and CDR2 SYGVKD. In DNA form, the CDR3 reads TGTGCCATCAGTGTATCTAGCGGGGGACGCGAGACCCAGTACTTC. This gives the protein CAISVSSGGRETQYF.